One and the same sample provided the 27 T cell receptor beta chains below, sequenced in a study of blood T cells in healthy people across ages. For the second PCR, which ran for roughly 6 to 11 cycles, a sample-barcoded 5' primer and a J-beta primer mix were used. TCRdb itself ran the 5' RACE reads through MiXCR, one entry per CDR3 protein. The sample lists about 320,000 distinct CDR3 sequences, 25% to 30% occurring once. Input material: blood. The source is a woman in her 70s in good health.

The rearrangement links TRBV11-2 to TRBJ2-1; D uncertain. The V gene lost 8 bases and the J gene lost 9 bases, with 20 bases spanning the gap. The CDR3 is 14 amino acids. Germline V gene sequence: CDR1 SGHAT, CDR2 FQNNGV. Here the CDR3 DNA reads TGTGCCAGCGCTCCATCCCCCACACAATCTGAGCAGTTCTTC. It is translated as CASAPSPTQSEQFF.

The V gene is TRBV20-1, the J gene TRBJ2-1; D is uncertain. CDR1 is DFQATT and CDR2 is SNEGSKA in the germline V gene (reference sequence). The CDR3 extends over 16 amino acids. Trimming left V 6 bases short and J 2 bases short, with 20 bases between. The CDR3 nucleotides read TGCAGTGCGCCCGGTGGACGGCGGATTACCTACAATGAGCAGTTCTTC. Residues: CSAPGGRRITYNEQFF.

V and J are TRBV28 and TRBJ1-2; no definite D call. The CDR3 is 11 amino acids. V was clipped by 6 bases and J by 3 bases, with 5 bases between them. Germline-derived CDR1 and CDR2 are MDHEN and SYDVKM. The chain's CDR3 is CASRRDYGYTF. CDR3 nucleotide sequence: TGTGCCAGCAGACGGGACTATGGCTACACCTTC.

This clonotype showed up just a few times. V usage is TRBV28 and J usage is TRBJ2-5, with D unresolved. The J call may be in error: the DNA end matches TRBJ2-1 better. Germline CDR1 is MDHEN and CDR2 is SYDVKM. The CDR3 covers 11 residues. The CDR3 region is CASSRITEQFF. The CDR3 region has the DNA TGTGCCAGCAGCCGTATTACTGAGCAGTTCTTC.

This clonotype was seen a handful of times. One end of the junction is discordant with germline, which a read error may explain. The V and J genes are TRBV29-1 and TRBJ1-2, with D tentatively TRBD1 (6 bases). The germline V gene has CDR1 SQVTM and CDR2 ANQGSEA. The CDR3 length is 14 residues. CDR3 coding DNA: TGCGGCGTAGTACAGGGCCCCCGTAACTATGGCTACACCTTC. It encodes CGVVQGPRNYGYTF. The complete variable domain, with remaining parts taken from reference TRBV29-1 and TRBJ1-2, reads SAVISQKPSRDICQRGTSLTIQCQVDSQVTMMFWYRQQPGQSLTLIATANQGSEATYESGFVIDKFPISRPNLTFSTLTVSNMSPEDSSIYLCGVVQGPRNYGYTFGSGTRLTVV.

The sample holds a few counts of this clonotype. The V call is TRBV27, the J call TRBJ2-6; D is possibly TRBD1 (6 bases). Germline assignment: CDR1 MNHEY and CDR2 SMNVEV (reference sequence). The V end was cut by 3 bases, the J end by 0 bases, with 12 bases between. The CDR3 runs to 17 residues. The CDR3 DNA follows: TGTGCCAGCAGTTTGGGGCAGGGGCCCTCTGGGGCCAACGTCCTGACTTTC. Protein sequence: CASSLGQGPSGANVLTF. The full variable domain, rest sourced from reference TRBV27 and TRBJ2-6, is EAQVTQNPRYLITVTGKKLTVTCSQNMNHEYMSWYRQDPGLGLRQIYYSMNVEVTDKGDVPEGYKVSRKEKRNFPLILESPSPNQTSLYFCASSLGQGPSGANVLTFGAGSRLTVL.

The gene calls are TRBV6-4 and TRBJ2-3; 9 bases align to TRBD2. Germline-derived CDR1 and CDR2 are MRHNA and SNTAGT. V shed 6 bases, J shed 6 bases, and the junction held 4 bases outside the gene matches. CDR3 length: 13 amino acids. The chain's CDR3 is CASSRTSVDTQYF. The CDR3 region has the DNA TGTGCCAGCAGCCGGACTAGCGTGGATACGCAGTATTTT.

The chain couples TRBV20-1 to TRBJ2-5; 8 bases are a match to TRBD1. The J call may be incorrect, as the DNA end agrees better with TRBJ2-7. Looked up from germline, CDR1 is DFQATT and CDR2 is SNEGSKA (reference sequence). The CDR3 contains 14 residues. The CDR3 nucleotides are TGCAGTGCTGGAGGGGGGACAGGTTTCTACGAGCAGTACTTC. This gives the protein CSAGGGTGFYEQYF.

The J gene is TRBJ2-3, the V gene TRBV7-3, with TRBD2 matching 8 bases. With 8 bases clipped from V and 2 bases from J, the junction kept 3 bases outside the gene matches. CDR1 and CDR2 (germline): SGHTA, FQGTGA. The CDR3 runs to 13 residues. The chain's CDR3 is CASGRGDTDTQYF. CDR3 nucleotide sequence: TGTGCCAGCGGGCGGGGGGACACAGATACGCAGTATTTT. Filled out from reference TRBV7-3 and TRBJ2-3, the complete variable domain reads GAGVSQTPSNKVTEKGKYVELRCDPISGHTALYWYRQSLGQGPEFLIYFQGTGAADDSGLPNDRFFAVRPEGSVSTLKIQRTERGDSAVYLCASGRGDTDTQYFGPGTRLTVL.

This chain joins TRBV20-1 and TRBJ2-5; the D is unclear. This CDR3 has 18 residues. Trimming stripped 6 bases from V and 11 bases from J, with 37 bases between. The germline V gene encodes CDR1 DFQATT and CDR2 SNEGSKA (reference sequence). CDR3 coding DNA: TGCAGTGCCACGACACCTTCGACTGTCCGGGTCTTCTGTTCTAAGCAGTACTTC. Translated, it gives CSATTPSTVRVFCSKQYF.

This clonotype has more than one count but fewer than ten. V gene TRBV28 combines with J gene TRBJ1-4; possibly TRBD1 for D (5 bases). Trimming shortened V by 4 bases and J by 5 bases, and 11 bases separated the two germline ends. CDR1 MDHEN and CDR2 SYDVKM come from the germline V gene. The CDR3 length is 14 residues. CDR3 region: CASSWGSYNEKLFF. The CDR3 coding sequence is TGTGCCAGCAGTTGGGGCAGCTACAATGAAAAACTGTTTTTT.

A few counts support this clonotype. The gene calls are TRBV11-2 and TRBJ2-5; 13 bases map to TRBD2. TRBJ2-7 matches the DNA end more closely, so the J call is doubtful. CDR3 length: 14 amino acids. Germline loops: CDR1 SGHAT, CDR2 FQNNGV. The CDR3 DNA reads as TGTGCCAGCAATCGACTAGCGGGAGGCCACGAGCAGTACTTC. Its protein is CASNRLAGGHEQYF.

This chain uses TRBV20-1 with TRBJ1-5; 10 positions match TRBD1. This CDR3 is 14 amino acids long. Germline V gene data show CDR1 as DFQATT and CDR2 as SNEGSKA (reference sequence). The V segment lost 6 bases and the J segment 4 bases; nucleotides outside the gene matches: 6. The CDR3 DNA sequence: TGCAGTGCCGATCGGACAGGGGGGAATCAGCCCCAGCATTTT. It specifies CSADRTGGNQPQHF.

This clonotype was picked up a small number of times. The V and J genes are TRBV20-1 and TRBJ1-5, with a tentative D call TRBD1 (6 bases). The V gene lost 0 bases and the J gene lost 6 bases, with 18 bases spanning the gap. Germline CDR1 reads DFQATT; CDR2 reads SNEGSKA (reference sequence). The CDR3 is 16 residues long. CDR3 in DNA: TGCAGTGCTAGAGATAGTAGCACGGGGGCCCGTCAGCCCCAGCATTTT. It translates to CSARDSSTGARQPQHF.

The V and J genes are TRBV19 and TRBJ2-3, with 9 bases fitting TRBD2. Germline V gene sequence: CDR1 LNHDA, CDR2 SQIVND (reference sequence). The V gene end was trimmed by 6 bases and the J gene end by 0 bases; junction bases not matched to a gene: 7. The CDR3 covers 16 residues. For the CDR3, the DNA is TGTGCCAGTAGACAAAGCGGGAGGCCCAGCACAGATACGCAGTATTTT. Its translation is CASRQSGRPSTDTQYF.

The gene calls are TRBV7-8 and TRBJ2-5; TRBD1 agrees at 10 bases. The J call may be incorrect, as the DNA end agrees better with TRBJ2-7. The CDR3 has 16 amino acids. Germline CDR1 and CDR2: SGHVS and FQNEAQ. CDR3 DNA sequence: TGTGCCAGCAGCTTAGCGGGACAGGGGAGGACCTACGAGCAGTACTTC. It is translated as CASSLAGQGRTYEQYF.

J is TRBJ2-1 and V is TRBV5-1; D unresolved. Between the trimmed V and J ends, which lost 0 bases and 6 bases, there was a span of 16 bases. Germline CDR1 reads SGHRS; CDR2 reads YFSETQ. CDR3 length: 16 amino acids. The CDR3 spells CASSLDIGVRANEQFF. The CDR3 DNA reads TGCGCCAGCAGCTTGGACATAGGAGTCCGAGCCAATGAGCAGTTCTTC.

This clonotype was found many times. The chain is built from TRBV4-1 and TRBJ2-1; 9 positions agree with TRBD2. Germline loops: CDR1 MGHRA, CDR2 YSYEKL. CDR3 length: 16 residues. Trimming removed 2 bases from V and 4 bases from J; junction bases left unmatched: 6. In DNA form, the CDR3 reads TGCGCCAGCAGCCAATTACCGGGACTAGCATACAATGAGCAGTTCTTC. Amino acids: CASSQLPGLAYNEQFF.

This clonotype occurred a few times. The rearrangement joins TRBV10-3 to TRBJ1-1, with a weak D call TRBD1 (5 bases). CDR3 length: 13 residues. Trimming stripped 1 base from V and 6 bases from J, with 9 bases between. Germline CDR1 ENHRY, CDR2 SYGVKD. The CDR3 loop is CAISEFDRPEAFF. The CDR3 bases are TGTGCCATCAGTGAGTTCGACAGACCTGAAGCTTTCTTT.

The chain employs TRBV5-1 and TRBJ1-4; no clear D. CDR3 length: 12 amino acids. The V and J ends lost 3 bases and 7 bases respectively, with 7 bases between them. Germline V CDR1 and CDR2: SGHRS, YFSETQ. CDR3: CASSYLGEKLFF. Written as DNA, the CDR3 is TGCGCCAGCAGCTACCTGGGTGAAAAACTGTTTTTT.

The rearrangement joins TRBV6-6 to TRBJ2-5, with TRBD1 as a possible D gene (7 bases). The CDR3 runs 16 residues. The V end was cut by 0 bases, the J end by 4 bases, with 15 bases between. Germline V gene sequence: CDR1 MNHNY, CDR2 SVGAGI (reference sequence). In DNA form, the CDR3 reads TGTGCCAGCAGTTACTCGAAGGGGGCCGGGGGAGAGACCCAGTACTTC. Translation gives CASSYSKGAGGETQYF.

V gene TRBV20-1 combines with J gene TRBJ2-3; 9 nucleotides agree with TRBD2. The ends lost 3 bases at V and 6 bases at J; junction bases unmatched: 10. The CDR3 extends over 15 amino acids. CDR1 and CDR2 (germline): DFQATT, SNEGSKA (reference sequence). The CDR3 DNA follows: TGCAGTGCTAGGGGGAGCGGGAGGAAAGTTGATACGCAGTATTTT. Encoded protein: CSARGSGRKVDTQYF.

The V call is TRBV15, the J call TRBJ1-5, with 7 bases matching TRBD1. The CDR3 has 17 residues. Unmatched junction bases numbered 15, after V lost 6 bases and J lost 4 bases. CDR1 LNHNV and CDR2 YYDKDF come from the germline V gene (reference sequence). The CDR3 DNA reads as TGTGCCACCAGGTCCTCCTTCCCGGGACAGCTTAATCAGCCCCAGCATTTT. It codes for CATRSSFPGQLNQPQHF.

The sample holds a few counts of this clonotype. The V gene is TRBV6-5, the J gene TRBJ1-6; no clear D. CDR3 size: 10 residues. The ends were cut back, 5 bases at V and 9 bases at J, with 2 bases in the middle. Germline V gene lookup returns CDR1 MNHEY and CDR2 SVGAGI. The CDR3 region is CASSSSPLHF. The CDR3 nucleotides are TGTGCCAGCAGTAGTTCACCCCTCCACTTT.

This sequence joins TRBV7-9 and TRBJ1-2; tentative D call: TRBD1 (5 bases). Germline V CDR1 and CDR2: SEHNR, FQNEAQ (reference sequence). The CDR3 runs 14 residues. V was shortened by 3 bases and J by 4 bases, with 12 bases between the two germline ends. CDR3 loop: CASSLDTKSYGYTF. CDR3 bases: TGTGCCAGCAGCTTGGACACCAAATCCTATGGCTACACCTTC.

This clonotype was observed at least ten times. This chain joins TRBV14 and TRBJ1-2; perhaps TRBD1 as D (5 bases). Per the germline V gene, CDR1 is SGHDN and CDR2 is FVKESK. There are 14 residues in the CDR3. Deletions cut 0 bases from V and 3 bases from J, with 8 bases between. The CDR3 protein is CASSQDRGYYGYTF. CDR3 DNA: TGTGCCAGCAGCCAAGATCGGGGGTACTATGGCTACACCTTC.

The chain carries TRBV4-1 and TRBJ1-2; a weak D match, TRBD1 (6 bases). The CDR3 is made up of 14 amino acids. V lost 0 bases and J 4 bases, leaving 9 bases between the germline ends. The V gene's germline CDR1 is MGHRA and CDR2 YSYEKL. The CDR3 reads CASSQDLGGYGYTF. CDR3 sequence (DNA): TGCGCCAGCAGCCAAGATTTAGGGGGCTATGGCTACACCTTC.